This TCR beta chain was recorded in a study of radiotherapy plus CTLA-4 blockade in lung cancer. The germline V gene has CDR1 MNHNY and CDR2 SVGAGI (reference sequence). The CDR3 length is 14 residues. V was clipped by 2 bases and J by 3 bases, with 10 bases between them. Note on this clone: The antigen remains unidentified.

Sequencing was performed with immunoSEQ multiplex PCR; in TCRdb, only in-frame clones are kept and a portion is missing. The table lists approximately 70,000 clones, roughly three quarters of them singletons. CTLA-4 blockade with ipilimumab, together with focal radiation, was given to patients with chemo-refractory metastatic non-small-cell lung cancer. General study results and limits: In blood, after radiotherapy plus ipilimumab, tumor-derived TCR clones expanded.

This sequence joins TRBV6-6 and TRBJ2-5; no reliable D call. The sample was peripheral blood, taken from a patient treated with radiotherapy plus ipilimumab. This clonotype was sampled from a human donor with non-small cell lung cancer whose response to radiotherapy plus ipilimumab could not be evaluated. Some clones in this sample may be carry-over from other donors' samples. Here the CDR3 reads CASSYGAAEETQYF. For the CDR3, the DNA is TGTGCCAGCAGTTACGGCGCGGCGGAAGAGACCCAGTACTTC.